What follows are 17 T cell receptor beta chains derived from one specimen sequenced in a study of CD8 T cells in ankylosing spondylitis. For these receptors, no antigen is known. TCRdb redid the calling of the 5' RACE reads with MiXCR, one entry per CDR3 protein. The top ten hold around 0.51% of the sample, which has 750,000 to 850,000 distinct CDR3 sequences, approximately 12% seen once. Study-level results: It appeared that ankylosing spondylitis blood was characterized by a TCR beta motif of 8 or 9 highly homologous variants.

Input material: blood, either unsorted or a sorted T cell fraction (not recorded which). These receptors were obtained from a male donor with ankylosing spondylitis.

This clonotype was detected only a few times. The chain carries TRBV6-5 and TRBJ1-1; D is perhaps TRBD1 (6 bases). The CDR3 sequence is 14 residues long. V gave up 4 bases and J gave up 9 bases, with 18 bases separating them. Germline CDR1 reads MNHEY; CDR2 reads SVGAGI. The chain's CDR3 is CASSSPRGDRQAFF. As DNA, the CDR3 is TGTGCCAGCAGTTCCCCGCGGGGCGACAGGCAAGCTTTCTTT.

This clonotype has just a few counts. The gene calls are TRBV20-1 and TRBJ2-5; 7 bases are a match to TRBD1. The CDR3 consists of 14 residues. Per germline, CDR1 DFQATT and CDR2 SNEGSKA (reference sequence). Germline trimming cut 0 bases from V and 4 bases from J; bases unmatched to any gene: 5. CDR3 DNA: TGCAGTGCTAGAGATCTTAGGGGGCGAGAGACCCAGTACTTC. As protein: CSARDLRGRETQYF.

This clonotype was seen a few times. The rearrangement uses TRBV19 and TRBJ1-6; TRBD1 might be the D (5 bases). V dropped 5 bases and J dropped 15 bases, with 14 bases sitting between them. Per germline, CDR1 LNHDA and CDR2 SQIVND (reference sequence). The CDR3 length is 12 residues. The CDR3 DNA reads as TGTGCCAGTAGTGACCGGGACGCCCTCCTCCACTTT. It codes for CASSDRDALLHF.

The table lists this clonotype with a few counts. The chain combines TRBV7-2 with TRBJ2-5; D is uncertain. Germline lookup yields CDR1 SGHTA and CDR2 FQGNSA. The germline V and J ends were trimmed by 2 bases and 2 bases, with 12 bases remaining between them. This CDR3 comprises 15 residues. The CDR3 protein is CASSLFGLDQETQYF. The CDR3 nucleotides are TGTGCCAGCAGCTTATTCGGGCTAGATCAAGAGACCCAGTACTTC.

This clonotype was found a few times. The genes are TRBV20-1 and TRBJ1-1; 7 bases are a match to TRBD1. V lost 6 bases and J lost 0; bases outside the gene matches: 4. This CDR3 region has 13 residues. Germline V CDR1 and CDR2: DFQATT, SNEGSKA (reference sequence). This chain's CDR3 is CSAGTAMNTEAFF. Here the CDR3 DNA reads TGCAGTGCAGGGACAGCCATGAACACTGAAGCTTTCTTT.

The sample holds many counts of this clonotype. The V gene is TRBV20-1, the J gene TRBJ1-1; no firm D call. Between the trimmed V and J ends, which lost 3 bases and 0 bases, there was a span of 8 bases. This CDR3 contains 13 residues. Germline CDR1 is DFQATT and CDR2 is SNEGSKA (reference sequence). CDR3 residues: CSASGNLNTEAFF. CDR3 DNA sequence: TGCAGTGCTAGCGGCAATCTGAACACTGAAGCTTTCTTT.

This clonotype was seen only a few times. The V call is TRBV9, the J call TRBJ2-1; possibly TRBD2 for D (6 bases). CDR3 length: 15 residues. V was clipped by 2 bases and J by 5 bases, with 14 bases between them. Germline V gives CDR1 SGDLS, CDR2 YYNGEE. CDR3 nucleotide sequence: TGTGCCAGCAGCGTCTCGGGTCGGACTAACAATGAGCAGTTCTTC. It is translated as CASSVSGRTNNEQFF.

V gene TRBV12-3 or TRBV12-4 combines with J gene TRBJ2-2; D is undetermined. The CDR3 contains 13 residues. V was pared by 5 bases and J by 5 bases, with 9 bases between. The CDR3, as DNA: TGTGCCAGCAGTGTAGAGAAAACCGGGGAGCTGTTTTTT. This encodes CASSVEKTGELFF.

This chain links TRBV11-3 with TRBJ2-2; no firm D call. V lost 2 bases and J lost 0, with 7 bases in between. The CDR3 has 15 amino acids. Germline lookup yields CDR1 SGHNT and CDR2 YENEEA. The CDR3 coding sequence is TGTGCCAGCAGCTTACACGGCACGAACACCGGGGAGCTGTTTTTT. The encoded protein is CASSLHGTNTGELFF.

This clonotype appeared a few times. The V call is TRBV7-9, the J call TRBJ1-4; no reliable D call. CDR3 size: 14 residues. The ends were cut back, 3 bases at V and 5 bases at J, with 10 bases in the middle. Germline values: CDR1 SEHNR, CDR2 FQNEAQ (reference sequence). As DNA, the CDR3 is TGTGCCAGCAGCTTTTGGCAGCCCAATGAAAAACTGTTTTTT. Translating gives CASSFWQPNEKLFF.

This clonotype has a handful of counts. The chain couples TRBV10-3 to TRBJ2-2, with D tentatively TRBD2 (6 bases). Trimming pared 3 bases from V and 4 bases from J, leaving 12 bases between. CDR1 ENHRY and CDR2 SYGVKD come from the germline V gene. This CDR3 has 15 residues. This CDR3 reads CAISDFSGSTGELFF. The CDR3 region has the DNA TGTGCCATCAGTGATTTTAGCGGAAGCACCGGGGAGCTGTTTTTT.

This clonotype was seen many times. V gene TRBV6-6 combines with J gene TRBJ1-6, with D uncertain. This CDR3 comprises 12 residues. The V gene lost 3 bases and the J gene lost 8 bases, with 5 bases spanning the gap. Looked up from germline, CDR1 is MNHNY and CDR2 is SVGAGI (reference sequence). The CDR3 coding sequence is TGTGCCAGCAGTTATCCCGATTCACCCCTCCACTTT. Translated, it gives CASSYPDSPLHF.

The sample holds a few counts of this clonotype. The V gene is TRBV5-5, the J gene TRBJ1-2; D is unresolved. The germline CDR1 and CDR2 sequences are SGHKS and YYEKEE (reference sequence). V was shortened by 1 base and J by 4 bases, with 17 bases between the two germline ends. The CDR3 covers 16 residues. CDR3 region: CASSLTGSVGSYGYTF. Here the CDR3 DNA reads TGTGCCAGCAGCTTGACGGGCAGTGTGGGTAGCTATGGCTACACCTTC.

This clonotype was found many times. The chain carries TRBV12-3 or TRBV12-4 and TRBJ2-3, with D perhaps matching TRBD1 or TRBD2 (7 bases each). The CDR3 extends over 15 amino acids. With 2 bases removed from V and 11 bases from J, the gap between germline ends came to 20 bases. Written as DNA, the CDR3 is TGTGCCAGCAGTTTATTATCACAGGGGAGGGCGGTGCAGTATTTT. It codes for CASSLLSQGRAVQYF.

J is TRBJ2-6 and V is TRBV7-2; tentatively, D is TRBD1 (6 bases). Trimming cost V 6 bases and J 4 bases, with 19 bases left between them. CDR3 size: 17 residues. Looked up from germline, CDR1 is SGHTA and CDR2 is FQGNSA. CDR3 residues: CASRGRVGTSGANVLTF. CDR3 DNA: TGTGCCAGCAGGGGTAGGGTCGGGACAAGCGGGGCCAACGTCCTGACTTTC.

The chain couples TRBV9 to TRBJ2-1, with TRBD2 matching over 10 bases. CDR3 length: 15 residues. CDR1 is SGDLS, CDR2 YYNGEE, per germline. Trimming removed 5 bases from V and 7 bases from J; junction bases left unmatched: 9. The CDR3 protein is CASRVGLAPENEQFF. Here the CDR3 DNA reads TGTGCCAGCAGGGTGGGACTAGCGCCAGAAAATGAGCAGTTCTTC.

This clonotype was observed many times. The V call is TRBV5-1, the J call TRBJ1-3; D is ambiguous. This CDR3 has 16 amino acids. Per the germline V gene, CDR1 is SGHRS and CDR2 is YFSETQ. Trimming cost V 0 bases and J 0 bases, with 10 bases left between them. CDR3 sequence: CASSLDQKRSGNTIYF. The CDR3 DNA reads as TGCGCCAGCAGCTTGGATCAGAAGCGCTCTGGAAACACCATATATTTT.